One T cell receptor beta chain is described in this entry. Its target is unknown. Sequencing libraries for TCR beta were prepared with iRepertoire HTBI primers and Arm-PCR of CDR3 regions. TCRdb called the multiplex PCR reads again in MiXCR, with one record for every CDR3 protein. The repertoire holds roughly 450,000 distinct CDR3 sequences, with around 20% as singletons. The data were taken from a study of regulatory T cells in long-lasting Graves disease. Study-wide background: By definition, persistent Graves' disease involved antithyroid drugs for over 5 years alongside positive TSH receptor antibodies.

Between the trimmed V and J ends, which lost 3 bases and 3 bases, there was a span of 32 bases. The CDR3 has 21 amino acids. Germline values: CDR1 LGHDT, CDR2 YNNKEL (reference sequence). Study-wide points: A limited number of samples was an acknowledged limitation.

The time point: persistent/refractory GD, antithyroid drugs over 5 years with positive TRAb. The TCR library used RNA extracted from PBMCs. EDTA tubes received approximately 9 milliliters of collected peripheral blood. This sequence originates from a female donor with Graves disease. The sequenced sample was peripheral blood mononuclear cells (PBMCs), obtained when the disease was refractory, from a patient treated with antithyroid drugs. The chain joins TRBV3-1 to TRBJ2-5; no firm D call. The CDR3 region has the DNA TGTGCCAGCAGCCAGACTTTAAGGTCACCAAGGACCCCAATGGATAAAGAGACCCAGTACTTC. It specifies CASSQTLRSPRTPMDKETQYF.